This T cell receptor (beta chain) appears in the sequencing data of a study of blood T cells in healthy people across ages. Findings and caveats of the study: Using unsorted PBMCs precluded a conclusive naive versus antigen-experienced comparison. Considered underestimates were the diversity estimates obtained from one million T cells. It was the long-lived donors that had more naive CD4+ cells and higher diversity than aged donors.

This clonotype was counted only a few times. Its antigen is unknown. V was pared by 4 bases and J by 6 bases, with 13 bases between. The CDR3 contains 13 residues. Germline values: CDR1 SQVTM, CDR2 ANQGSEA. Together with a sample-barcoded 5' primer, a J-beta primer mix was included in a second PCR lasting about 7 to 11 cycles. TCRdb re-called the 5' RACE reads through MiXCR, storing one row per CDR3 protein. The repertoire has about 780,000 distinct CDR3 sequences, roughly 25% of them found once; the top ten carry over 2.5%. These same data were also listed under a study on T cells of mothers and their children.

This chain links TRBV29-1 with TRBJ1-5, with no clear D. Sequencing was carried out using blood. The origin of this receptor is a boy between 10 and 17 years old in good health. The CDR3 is CSVGEGRFQPQHF. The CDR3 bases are TGCAGCGTTGGAGAGGGTCGGTTTCAGCCCCAGCATTTT. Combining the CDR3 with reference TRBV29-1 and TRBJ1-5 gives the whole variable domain SAVISQKPSRDICQRGTSLTIQCQVDSQVTMMFWYRQQPGQSLTLIATANQGSEATYESGFVIDKFPISRPNLTFSTLTVSNMSPEDSSIYLCSVGEGRFQPQHFGDGTRLSIL.